This T cell receptor (beta chain) stems from a study of CD8 T cells in Susac syndrome. This CDR3 is 12 amino acids long. V dropped 4 bases and J dropped 6 bases, with 8 bases sitting between them. The V gene's germline CDR1 is MDHEN and CDR2 SYDVKM. TCR beta sequencing covered blood CD8+ and CD4+ T cells. Healthy donors were controls matched for age and sex. The CD8+ and CD4+ T cells were negatively isolated, with the TEMRA cells enriched by FACS. When the RNA was reverse transcribed, random hexamers were used with an input of roughly 0.45 to 1 ug. An immunoSEQ multiplex PCR generated amplified TCR beta CDR3 products spanning 54 Vbeta and 13 Jbeta. TCRdb re-derived calls from the immunoSEQ multiplex PCR reads in MiXCR, one entry per CDR3 protein. The sample includes roughly 130,000 distinct CDR3 sequences, over 90% seen only once; the top ten take roughly 0.11%.

The chain couples TRBV28 to TRBJ2-3; tentative D call: TRBD2 (5 bases). This sequence originates from a human donor in good health. Sequenced material: CD4+ T cells from PBMCs. The CDR3 spells CASSSRGDTQYF. As DNA, the CDR3 is TGTGCCAGCAGTTCGCGAGGGGATACGCAGTATTTT.